The 10 T cell receptor beta chains listed next were all sequenced from one sample in a study of cytomegalovirus exposure and HLA in healthy donors. Repertoires were generated with immunoSEQ multiplex PCR, while TCRdb's copy carries only in-frame clones and drops some. The table includes under 300,000 clones, around 87% detected once. The sequenced material came from PBMCs. Every receptor here comes from a woman younger than 35 in good health and CMV-seronegative.

V usage is TRBV5-6 and J usage is TRBJ1-2; weak D call: TRBD1 (6 bases). The CDR3 covers 15 residues. V was clipped by 0 bases and J by 2 bases, with 11 bases between them. Germline lookup yields CDR1 SGHDT and CDR2 YYEEEE. CDR3 DNA sequence: TGTGCCAGCAGCTTGGGGGGAGGGACAAACTATGGCTACACCTTC. This translates into CASSLGGGTNYGYTF.

J is TRBJ1-5 and V is TRBV5-1, with D possibly matching TRBD1 (6 bases). The CDR3 consists of 21 residues. The V gene's germline CDR1 is SGHRS and CDR2 YFSETQ. V lost 0 bases and J lost 1, with 26 bases in between. In nucleotides, the CDR3 is TGCGCCAGCAGCTTGGTGGGGCCCAACGGAGACAGGATTTTCAGCAATCAGCCCCAGCATTTT. Protein: CASSLVGPNGDRIFSNQPQHF.

The CDR3 loop is CASSVGQGGNYGYTF. As DNA, the CDR3 is TGTGCCAGCAGTGTCGGACAGGGCGGGAACTATGGCTACACCTTC. The chain is built from TRBV28 and TRBJ1-2; 8 bases align to TRBD1. The CDR3 extends over 15 amino acids. CDR1 MDHEN and CDR2 SYDVKM come from the germline V gene. Trimming at V came to 5 bases and at J to 2 bases, leaving 7 bases not matched to a gene.

Only one count was recorded for this clone. The V call is TRBV4-1, the J call TRBJ2-1; D not certain. Germline lookup yields CDR1 MGHRA and CDR2 YSYEKL. V was pared by 4 bases and J by 7 bases, with 11 bases between. This CDR3 has 13 residues. The CDR3 is CASSLRSGNEQFF. DNA of the CDR3: TGCGCCAGCAGCCTAAGATCAGGTAATGAGCAGTTCTTC.

The V call is TRBV6-5, the J call TRBJ2-7; D is possibly TRBD2 (5 bases). This CDR3 region has 15 residues. Trimming left V 6 bases short and J 0 bases short, with 15 bases between. CDR1 MNHEY and CDR2 SVGAGI come from the germline V gene. The DNA for the CDR3 is TGTGCCAGCAGAGAACTTAGCGCGAGCTCCTACGAGCAGTACTTC. This sequence encodes CASRELSASSYEQYF.

DNA of the CDR3: TGCAGCGTCACCCCCCCGGTAGGGGTCATCGGGACCCAGTACTTC. It codes for CSVTPPVGVIGTQYF. The chain has TRBV29-1 and TRBJ2-5, with D perhaps matching TRBD1 (5 bases). The CDR3 loop spans 15 amino acids. The V gene's germline CDR1 is SQVTM and CDR2 ANQGSEA. Between the trimmed V and J ends, which lost 6 bases and 7 bases, there was a span of 24 bases. The variable domain in full, with the rest retrieved from reference TRBV29-1 and TRBJ2-5, is SAVISQKPSRDICQRGTSLTIQCQVDSQVTMMFWYRQQPGQSLTLIATANQGSEATYESGFVIDKFPISRPNLTFSTLTVSNMSPEDSSIYLCSVTPPVGVIGTQYFGPGTRLLVL.

The rearrangement uses TRBV29-1 and TRBJ1-1; D is perhaps TRBD1 (5 bases). Germline CDR1 and CDR2: SQVTM and ANQGSEA. V was cut by 7 bases and J by 5 bases, with 14 bases left in between. There are 12 residues in the CDR3. The DNA of the CDR3 is TGCAGCGCCGGGACGGAGGGGACTGAAGCTTTCTTT. Its translation is CSAGTEGTEAFF.

The gene calls are TRBV19 and TRBJ1-5; 7 positions agree with TRBD1. Germline V gene sequence: CDR1 LNHDA, CDR2 SQIVND (reference sequence). V trimming: 5 bases; J trimming: 4 bases; junction bases outside the gene matches: 8. This CDR3 spans 15 amino acids. CDR3 DNA sequence: TGTGCCAGTAGTCTCCAAAAGGACAGGAATCAGCCCCAGCATTTT. It codes for CASSLQKDRNQPQHF.

The chain couples TRBV30 to TRBJ2-7, with a possible D match to TRBD1 (6 bases). Trimming stripped 3 bases from V and 12 bases from J, with 9 bases between. The CDR3 is 9 amino acids. CDR1 and CDR2 from the germline V gene are GTSNPN and SVGIG (reference sequence). CDR3 nucleotide sequence: TGTGCCTGGAGGGGGACATTGTACGTC. Its translation is CAWRGTLYV.

The J gene is TRBJ1-2, the V gene TRBV28; D ambiguous. V gave up 3 bases and J gave up 5 bases, with 7 bases separating them. From germline, CDR1 is MDHEN and CDR2 SYDVKM. The CDR3 spans 12 residues. CDR3 residues: CASSFREYGYTF. The CDR3 nucleotides read TGTGCCAGCAGTTTTCGCGAGTATGGCTACACCTTC.